This T cell receptor beta chain was retrieved from a study of blood T cell repertoires in COVID-19. CDR1 is MDHEN and CDR2 is SYDVKM in the germline V gene. CDR3 length: 14 amino acids. V gave up 3 bases and J gave up 4 bases, with 10 bases separating them. TCRdb's table, derived via immunoSEQ multiplex PCR, lists solely in-frame clones and lacks some. The table has about 410,000 clones, about nine tenths seen once. V is TRBV28 and J is TRBJ1-5; unclear D gene. This receptor was identified in a woman in her thirties with active or convalescent COVID-19. The sequenced material came from peripheral blood. In nucleotides, the CDR3 is TGTGCCAGCAGTTTTACAAGTTCTAATCAGCCCCAGCATTTT. Translation gives CASSFTSSNQPQHF.